A selection of T cell receptor beta chains follows, all from one sample in a study of T cells in Graves' hyperthyroidism and ophthalmopathy. TCRdb redid the calling of the multiplex PCR reads with MiXCR, one entry per CDR3 protein. The table records 500,000 to 800,000 distinct CDR3 sequences, 45% of them present only once. The sample comprised peripheral blood or thyroid tissue (not recorded which). The receptor source for this set is an adult man with Graves' disease, either hyperthyroidism or ophthalmopathy (not recorded which). Both conserved end residues are part of each CDR3. The D gene is left open where the match is weak. Expanded clones get a size class; other rows say once, few or many, or leave the size out.

J gene: TRBJ2-2; clone size: -; V gene: TRBV10-3; D gene: -; CDR3 DNA: TGTGCCAGCAGTGAACAGACACTAACCGGGGAGCTGTTTTTT; CDR3 protein: CASSEQTLTGELFF
J gene: TRBJ1-3; clone size: many; V gene: TRBV7-8; D gene: -; CDR3 DNA: TGTGCCAGCAGCTTAGCGCTGGGACATCCAGGAAACACCATATATTTT; CDR3 protein: CASSLALGHPGNTIYF
J gene: TRBJ1-2; clone size: many; V gene: TRBV7-2; D gene: TRBD1; CDR3 DNA: TGTGCCAGCAGCTTAGGGACAGGCGTCAACTATGGCTACACCTTC; CDR3 protein: CASSLGTGVNYGYTF
J gene: TRBJ1-4; clone size: once; V gene: TRBV7-2; D gene: -; CDR3 DNA: TGTGCCAGCAGCTTCGAAGGGCCAGGACGGGATGAAAAACTGTTTTTT; CDR3 protein: CASSFEGPGRDEKLFF
J gene: TRBJ2-1; clone size: -; V gene: TRBV29-1; D gene: TRBD1; CDR3 DNA: TGCAGCGTGGGAATACAGGGGGCGGGCAATGAGCAGTTCTTC; CDR3 protein: CSVGIQGAGNEQFF
J gene: TRBJ1-2; clone size: few; V gene: TRBV20-1; D gene: -; CDR3 DNA: TGCAGTGCTAGAGATTCCCAGGGGATCAACTATGGCTACACCTTC; CDR3 protein: CSARDSQGINYGYTF
J gene: TRBJ2-3; clone size: few; V gene: TRBV29-1; D gene: -; CDR3 DNA: TGCAGCGTTGCAGGCGGCCCAAGCACAGATACGCAGTATTTT; CDR3 protein: CSVAGGPSTDTQYF
J gene: TRBJ2-5; clone size: -; V gene: TRBV7-9; D gene: TRBD1; CDR3 DNA: TGTGCCAGCAGCTTAAGACAGGGGGCTTGGCGAGAGACCCAGTACTTC; CDR3 protein: CASSLRQGAWRETQYF
J gene: TRBJ1-2; clone size: once; V gene: TRBV29-1; D gene: TRBD1; CDR3 DNA: TGCAGCGTCGAAAGACAGGGCCTTTATGGCTACACCTTC; CDR3 protein: CSVERQGLYGYTF
J gene: TRBJ1-1; clone size: many; V gene: TRBV2; D gene: TRBD1; CDR3 DNA: TGTGCCAGCAGTACCACGACAGGGACTGAAGCTTTCTTT; CDR3 protein: CASSTTTGTEAFF
J gene: TRBJ1-2; clone size: many; V gene: TRBV5-1; D gene: -; CDR3 DNA: TGCGCCAGCAGTAGGGACTTGGAAAATGGCTACACCTTC; CDR3 protein: CASSRDLENGYTF
J gene: TRBJ1-1; clone size: -; V gene: TRBV19; D gene: -; CDR3 DNA: TGTGCCAGTAGTACCGCAGGGCCGAACACTGAAGCTTTCTTT; CDR3 protein: CASSTAGPNTEAFF
J gene: TRBJ2-5; clone size: many; V gene: TRBV7-9; D gene: TRBD2; CDR3 DNA: TGTGCCAGCAGCCCTCCCGGACTAGCGGGACTAGAGACCCAGTACTTC; CDR3 protein: CASSPPGLAGLETQYF
J gene: TRBJ2-6; clone size: -; V gene: TRBV24-1; D gene: -; CDR3 DNA: TGTGCCAGTACCAGTGAGGGAGTAAGCTCTGGGGCCAACGTCCTGACTTTC; CDR3 protein: CASTSEGVSSGANVLTF
J gene: TRBJ2-2; clone size: -; V gene: TRBV11-1; D gene: TRBD1; CDR3 DNA: TGTGCCAGCAGATCGGACAGGGCGGACACCGGGGAGCTGTTTTTT; CDR3 protein: CASRSDRADTGELFF
J gene: TRBJ1-2; clone size: -; V gene: TRBV29-1; D gene: -; CDR3 DNA: TGCAGCGTTATAAACAGTTATGGCTACACCTTC; CDR3 protein: CSVINSYGYTF
J gene: TRBJ2-7; clone size: many; V gene: TRBV15; D gene: TRBD2; CDR3 DNA: TGTGCCACCAGCAGCATTAGACTAGCGGGATACGAGCAGTACTTC; CDR3 protein: CATSSIRLAGYEQYF
J gene: TRBJ1-2; clone size: many; V gene: TRBV20-1; D gene: -; CDR3 DNA: TGCAGTGCTAGGGCTGGGACCTTC; CDR3 protein: CSARAGTF
J gene: TRBJ1-5; clone size: -; V gene: TRBV20-1; D gene: TRBD1; CDR3 DNA: TGCAGTGCAATAGACCCGGACAGGGTGAGCAATCAGCCCCAGCATTTT; CDR3 protein: CSAIDPDRVSNQPQHF
J gene: TRBJ2-5; clone size: -; V gene: TRBV10-3; D gene: TRBD2; CDR3 DNA: TGTGCCATCAGTGAGCCTAGCGGGGGGGCTGGAGAGACCCAGTACTTC; CDR3 protein: CAISEPSGGAGETQYF
J gene: TRBJ1-1; clone size: -; V gene: TRBV2; D gene: TRBD1; CDR3 DNA: TGTGCCAGCAGCTTACAGTTCAGGGGGCTCGTCACTGAAGCTTTCTTT; CDR3 protein: CASSLQFRGLVTEAFF
J gene: TRBJ1-4; clone size: few; V gene: TRBV7-9; D gene: -; CDR3 DNA: TGCGCCAGCAGCCAAGCGGCCGCGGGTAGTGGAGAAAAACTGTTTTTT; CDR3 protein: CASSQAAAGSGEKLFF
J gene: TRBJ1-2; clone size: few; V gene: TRBV12-3/TRBV12-4; D gene: -; CDR3 DNA: TGTGCCAGCAGCCAAGAAGGGCAGAACTATGGCTACACCTTC; CDR3 protein: CASSQEGQNYGYTF
J gene: TRBJ1-1; clone size: few; V gene: TRBV7-2; D gene: -; CDR3 DNA: TGTGCCAGCAGCCCAGATCGACTGCAGGTGAACACTGAAGCTTTCTTT; CDR3 protein: CASSPDRLQVNTEAFF
J gene: TRBJ2-5; clone size: -; V gene: TRBV11-2; D gene: TRBD1; CDR3 DNA: TGTGCCAGCAGCCAAAGGACAGGGGAATCCCCTGAGACCCAGTACTTC; CDR3 protein: CASSQRTGESPETQYF
J gene: TRBJ2-5; clone size: -; V gene: TRBV7-6; D gene: TRBD1; CDR3 DNA: TGTGCCAGCAGCTTAGTTGCGTTTGCGGACACAGGGGGCCGGCAAGAGACCCAGTACTTC; CDR3 protein: CASSLVAFADTGGRQETQYF
J gene: TRBJ1-4; clone size: many; V gene: TRBV15; D gene: -; CDR3 DNA: TGTGCCACCAGCAGAGGGCAGATAACTAATGAAAAACTGTTTTTT; CDR3 protein: CATSRGQITNEKLFF
J gene: TRBJ1-5; clone size: -; V gene: TRBV2; D gene: -; CDR3 DNA: TGTGCCAGCAATCCACACGTCGGGGTTTATAGCAATCAGCCCCAGCATTTT; CDR3 protein: CASNPHVGVYSNQPQHF
J gene: TRBJ2-5; clone size: -; V gene: TRBV12-3/TRBV12-4; D gene: -; CDR3 DNA: TGTGCCAGCAGTTTCAAGCCCCAAGAGACCCAGTACTTC; CDR3 protein: CASSFKPQETQYF
J gene: TRBJ1-5; clone size: few; V gene: TRBV12-3/TRBV12-4; D gene: -; CDR3 DNA: TGTGCCAGCTCACCACCGCAGCTCCAGCCCCAGCATTTT; CDR3 protein: CASSPPQLQPQHF
J gene: TRBJ1-1; clone size: -; V gene: TRBV12-3/TRBV12-4; D gene: TRBD1; CDR3 DNA: TGTGCCAGCAGTCCCGGACGACAGGGACCCGGAGAGGCTTTCTTT; CDR3 protein: CASSPGRQGPGEAFF
J gene: TRBJ1-4; clone size: -; V gene: TRBV10-3; D gene: -; CDR3 DNA: TGTGCCATCAGTGAAGGAGGGTCTAATGAAAAACTGTTTTTT; CDR3 protein: CAISEGGSNEKLFF
J gene: TRBJ2-5; clone size: -; V gene: TRBV7-8; D gene: TRBD2; CDR3 DNA: TGTGCCAGCAGCTTACGAACTAGCGGGAGCGAGACCCAGTACTTC; CDR3 protein: CASSLRTSGSETQYF
J gene: TRBJ1-4; clone size: once; V gene: TRBV11-1; D gene: -; CDR3 DNA: TGTGCCAGCATCCCCGATGGGCGGACTAATGAAAAACTGTTTTTT; CDR3 protein: CASIPDGRTNEKLFF
J gene: TRBJ1-1; clone size: -; V gene: TRBV2; D gene: -; CDR3 DNA: TGTGCCAGCAGTTCCCTGGGAAAGAACACTGAAGCTTTCTTT; CDR3 protein: CASSSLGKNTEAFF
J gene: TRBJ2-5; clone size: many; V gene: TRBV9; D gene: TRBD2; CDR3 DNA: TGTGCCAGCAGCGTTATAGCGGGAGTGGAGACCCAGTACTTC; CDR3 protein: CASSVIAGVETQYF
J gene: TRBJ1-2; clone size: few; V gene: TRBV11-3; D gene: -; CDR3 DNA: TGTGCCAGCAGCGAAACCCGGGCCAGAGGCTACACCTTC; CDR3 protein: CASSETRARGYTF
J gene: TRBJ1-2; clone size: -; V gene: TRBV29-1; D gene: -; CDR3 DNA: TGCAGCAGTTATACATCAGGGTCCGGCTACACCTTC; CDR3 protein: CSSYTSGSGYTF
J gene: TRBJ1-5; clone size: many; V gene: TRBV24-1; D gene: -; CDR3 DNA: TGTGCCACCCAAGACACCCAAGGATATCAGCCCCAGCATTTT; CDR3 protein: CATQDTQGYQPQHF
J gene: TRBJ2-5; clone size: -; V gene: TRBV24-1; D gene: -; CDR3 DNA: TGTGCCACCAGTGATGGGGACGGCCTGGTCCAAGAGACCCAGTACTTC; CDR3 protein: CATSDGDGLVQETQYF
J gene: TRBJ1-5; clone size: -; V gene: TRBV10-3; D gene: -; CDR3 DNA: TGTGCCATCAGTGAGGGACAAAATGGAACCCAGCATTTT; CDR3 protein: CAISEGQNGTQHF
J gene: TRBJ2-7; clone size: many; V gene: TRBV29-1; D gene: -; CDR3 DNA: TGCAGCGTTGCCGGGGAGAGCTCCTACGAGCAGTACTTC; CDR3 protein: CSVAGESSYEQYF
J gene: TRBJ1-4; clone size: -; V gene: TRBV7-9; D gene: -; CDR3 DNA: TGTGCCAGCAGTTTACGGGGACGTAATGAAAAACTGTTTTTT; CDR3 protein: CASSLRGRNEKLFF
J gene: TRBJ1-5; clone size: -; V gene: TRBV6-5; D gene: TRBD1; CDR3 DNA: TGTGCCAGCAGTCCCCAGACAGGGAGTAGCAATCAGCCCCAGCATTTT; CDR3 protein: CASSPQTGSSNQPQHF
J gene: TRBJ2-7; clone size: many; V gene: TRBV7-6; D gene: TRBD2; CDR3 DNA: TGTGCCAGCAGCTTGACTAGCGGGAGTCGAGACGAGCAGTACTTC; CDR3 protein: CASSLTSGSRDEQYF
J gene: TRBJ2-2; clone size: -; V gene: TRBV7-9; D gene: -; CDR3 DNA: TGTGCCAGCAGCCCCGTCCGGGACATTAACACCGGGGAGCTGTTTTTT; CDR3 protein: CASSPVRDINTGELFF
J gene: TRBJ1-1; clone size: -; V gene: TRBV4-1; D gene: TRBD1; CDR3 DNA: TGCGCCAGCAGCCCTCACAGGGGTAATAGAGAAGCTTTCTTT; CDR3 protein: CASSPHRGNREAFF
J gene: TRBJ2-5; clone size: -; V gene: TRBV2; D gene: TRBD2; CDR3 DNA: TGTGCCAGCACCCCGGGGGGAGAGACCCAGTACTTC; CDR3 protein: CASTPGGETQYF
J gene: TRBJ2-5; clone size: few; V gene: TRBV20-1; D gene: -; CDR3 DNA: TGCAGTGCAAGACAATATCGAGGAGAGACCCAGTACTTC; CDR3 protein: CSARQYRGETQYF
J gene: TRBJ2-7; clone size: -; V gene: TRBV27; D gene: -; CDR3 DNA: TGTGCCAGCAGTTCCAGACAGGCGAACTACGAGCAGTACTTC; CDR3 protein: CASSSRQANYEQYF
J gene: TRBJ2-5; clone size: many; V gene: TRBV9; D gene: -; CDR3 DNA: TGTGCCAGCAGCGTTGGGGTGGGGATCGAAGAGACCCAGTACTTC; CDR3 protein: CASSVGVGIEETQYF